This is a list of T cell receptor beta chains from one sample in a study of T cell responses to AZD1222 COVID-19 vaccine. Profiled with immunoSEQ multiplex PCR; TCRdb holds only in-frame clones, not every one. The data show about 120,000 clones, about 82% seen once. This specimen consisted of peripheral blood, obtained 28 days after the second AZD1222 dose. These receptor sequences come from an adult who received the AZD1222 COVID-19 vaccine. The CDR3 runs from the conserved cysteine through the conserved F or W. Fields, in order: V gene, clone size, J gene, D gene, CDR3 protein. D genes are given only for firm matches. Only part of the rows carry a size: once, few, many, or a class if the clone is expanded.

>TRBV28|many|TRBJ2-1|TRBD1
CASSLRDRSPSYNEQFF
>TRBV27|.|TRBJ1-1|.
CASSYRLNTEAFF
>TRBV24-1|.|TRBJ2-7|TRBD1
CATSDPGQGYEQYF
>TRBV5-8|.|TRBJ2-1|.
CASSLGTSSYNEQFF
>TRBV6-5|.|TRBJ1-1|TRBD1
CASSYFGQDTEAFF
>TRBV29-1|once|TRBJ1-3|.
CSADLDSGNTIYF
>TRBV5-1|.|TRBJ2-2|.
CASQPGGLTGELFF
>TRBV5-5|.|TRBJ2-7|.
CASSWGYEQYF
>TRBV27|.|TRBJ2-3|.
CASRTVSDTQYF
>TRBV2|once|TRBJ1-2|.
CASSPGRIYGYTF
>TRBV27|.|TRBJ1-2|.
CASSLSGGGGYGYTF
>TRBV5-1|once|TRBJ2-2|TRBD2
CASSLRASGSTGELFF
>TRBV7-9|.|TRBJ1-1|.
CATGGTWNTEAFF
>TRBV27|few|TRBJ1-5|.
CASATQGSNQPQHF
>TRBV9|.|TRBJ1-1|.
CASSPPPAEPEAFF
>TRBV9|.|TRBJ1-4|TRBD1
CASSARRGQPNEKLFF
>TRBV7-3|once|TRBJ1-1|.
CASSLTWGAEAFF
>TRBV11-2|.|TRBJ2-7|TRBD2
CASSLVAGRATEQYF
>TRBV11-2|.|TRBJ2-7|TRBD1
CASSWGQDRSYEQYF
>TRBV11-2|.|TRBJ2-7|TRBD1
CASSLETGDTYEQYF
>TRBV2|.|TRBJ1-2|.
CASRGTENTF
>TRBV15|.|TRBJ1-2|.
CATSRDRTISSGYTF
>TRBV5-6|.|TRBJ1-2|TRBD1
CASRETGQGNYGYTF
>TRBV10-3|.|TRBJ1-6|.
CAISESKGNSPLHF
>TRBV24-1|.|TRBJ2-5|.
CATSSRGQETQYF
>TRBV5-1|.|TRBJ1-2|TRBD1
CASSPGQGYGYTF
>TRBV7-3|.|TRBJ2-5|.
CASSPQAGFETQYF
>TRBV29-1|.|TRBJ1-2|TRBD1
CSVPDRNNYGYTF
>TRBV7-6|.|TRBJ2-7|TRBD1
CASSSRGREVDYEQYF
>TRBV3-1/TRBV3-2|.|TRBJ1-1|.
CASSLGLNTEAFF
>TRBV5-8|.|TRBJ2-3|TRBD1
CASSLPGQGRSDTQYF
>TRBV11-2|.|TRBJ1-1|.
CASSLFGPIVRGNTEAFF
>TRBV5-1|.|TRBJ1-2|.
CASSLGGHDYGYTF
>TRBV5-6|.|TRBJ2-5|.
CASSSGESEETQYF
>TRBV5-1|.|TRBJ2-1|.
CASSLHPGTRNEQFF
>TRBV24-1|.|TRBJ2-5|TRBD2
CATSRPGGTQETQYF
>TRBV21-1|once|TRBJ2-6|.
CANLLNGQGISSGANVLTF
>TRBV7-9|once|TRBJ2-1|TRBD2
CASSVAGGGEQFF
>TRBV5-5|.|TRBJ1-6|TRBD1
CASSRRTGVNSYNSPLHF
>TRBV11-1|once|TRBJ2-7|TRBD2
CASSPVGAGGYYEQYF
>TRBV29-1|.|TRBJ1-2|TRBD1
CSVEEDRDRGFGYTF
>TRBV30|.|TRBJ2-6|.
CAWRTRQDGGANVLTF
>TRBV25-1|.|TRBJ1-5|.
CASSDHYSNQPQHF
>TRBV5-1|.|TRBJ2-2|.
CASSLGTAGTGELFF
>TRBV27|.|TRBJ2-7|.
CASSLSGGQPSEQYF
>TRBV19|.|TRBJ1-5|TRBD1
CASSPLGTGNNQPQHF
>TRBV7-9|.|TRBJ2-7|.
CASSLERSSYEQYF
>TRBV18|.|TRBJ1-5|.
CASSPGSRDQPQHF